This record concerns one TCR beta chain sequence. The antigen remains unidentified. At collection, donors were nominally healthy, but unrecorded immune exposures were probable. The sample is drawn from a study of cytomegalovirus exposure and HLA in healthy donors. Study results and limitations: Cytomegalovirus-associated status was assigned to about 170 TCR beta chains. As was reported, the classifier diagnosed cytomegalovirus status with high specificity and sensitivity.

The CDR3 has 16 amino acids. Trimming removed 5 bases from V and 5 bases from J; junction bases left unmatched: 9. Germline loops: CDR1 MNHEY, CDR2 SMNVEV (reference sequence). Both 60 Vbeta primers and 13 Jbeta primers went into the PCR. TCRdb's copy holds only in-frame clones and misses some; the assay was immunoSEQ multiplex PCR. This sample has around 40,000 clones, with 75% to 90% found just once. This sequence was found in a middle-aged woman in good health and CMV-seropositive. The rearrangement links TRBV27 to TRBJ2-5; 12 bases fit TRBD2. Specimen: PBMCs. CDR3 coding DNA: TGTGCCAGCAGTCCAAGACTAGCGGGGGCCAGGGAGACCCAGTACTTC. Translated: CASSPRLAGARETQYF.